The 8 T cell receptor beta chains given below trace back to one sample, sequenced in a study of cytomegalovirus exposure and HLA in healthy donors. Both 60 Vbeta primers and 13 Jbeta primers went into the PCR. Clones were read by immunoSEQ multiplex PCR, and TCRdb kept only the in-frame ones, dropping some. This sample has 170,000 or so clones; approximately 85% occur once, and the top ten carry more than 4%. The sequenced sample consisted of PBMCs. Receptors originate from a girl aged 10-17 years in good health and CMV-seropositive.

V is TRBV5-4 and J is TRBJ2-5; D possibly corresponds to TRBD2 (6 bases). The CDR3 has 13 residues. V lost 5 bases and J lost 7, with 15 bases in between. Germline V gene lookup returns CDR1 SGHNT and CDR2 YYREEE (reference sequence). CDR3 bases: TGTGCCAGCAGTACCACTGACGGGGGGACCCAGTACTTC. Translated, it gives CASSTTDGGTQYF.

The gene calls are TRBV11-2 and TRBJ2-3, with D perhaps TRBD1 (5 bases). The CDR3 is 15 amino acids. V was shortened by 0 bases and J by 1 base, with 8 bases between the two germline ends. Germline CDR1 reads SGHAT; CDR2 reads FQNNGV. CDR3 DNA sequence: TGTGCCAGCAGCTTAGAAGGGGCACGCACAGATACGCAGTATTTT. Protein: CASSLEGARTDTQYF.

The chain recombines TRBV7-2 with TRBJ1-1; D is undetermined. V was clipped by 1 base and J by 2 bases, with 11 bases between them. The CDR3 covers 15 residues. Germline CDR1 SGHTA, CDR2 FQGNSA. DNA for the CDR3: TGTGCCAGCAGCTTAGTCGGAGGGATTAACACTGAAGCTTTCTTT. It yields the protein CASSLVGGINTEAFF.

This clone was observed once. This chain uses TRBV30 with TRBJ2-5; perhaps TRBD1 as D (6 bases). Trimming removed 7 bases at V and 4 bases at J, with 19 bases between. The CDR3 spans 14 residues. Germline CDR1 GTSNPN, CDR2 SVGIG (reference sequence). The chain's CDR3 is CALGAIGVRETQYF. CDR3 sequence (DNA): TGTGCCTTGGGGGCAATAGGGGTACGAGAGACCCAGTACTTC.

The J gene is TRBJ2-5, the V gene TRBV27, with a possible D match to TRBD1 (6 bases). The closer fit of TRBJ2-7 to the DNA end suggests the J call may be wrong. Germline CDR1 MNHEY, CDR2 SMNVEV (reference sequence). This CDR3 has 16 residues. CDR3 sequence (DNA): TGTGCCAGCAGATCACACCTACGCCGGGACAAGTACGAGCAGTACTTC. Its protein product is CASRSHLRRDKYEQYF.

This clone showed up just once. The J gene is TRBJ1-1, the V gene TRBV10-2; D is ambiguous. The V end lost 6 bases, the J end lost 7 bases, and 9 bases lay between the germline ends. From germline, CDR1 is WSHSY and CDR2 SAAADI. The CDR3 has 11 residues. The CDR3 coding sequence is TGCGCCAGCAGGACGAGCGGTGAAGCTTTCTTT. It yields the protein CASRTSGEAFF.

V usage is TRBV27 and J usage is TRBJ2-7; D perhaps matches TRBD2 (5 bases). Per the germline V gene, CDR1 is MNHEY and CDR2 is SMNVEV (reference sequence). The CDR3 spans 14 residues. Trimming left V 1 base short and J 7 bases short, with 14 bases between. The CDR3: CASSLYPGSEEQYF. Here the CDR3 DNA reads TGTGCCAGCAGTTTATATCCGGGATCGGAGGAGCAGTACTTC.

This clone was found a few times. J is TRBJ1-2 and V is TRBV30; 7 bases fit TRBD1. Unmatched junction bases numbered 9, after V lost 4 bases and J lost 4 bases. This CDR3 is 14 amino acids long. Germline V lookup: CDR1 GTSNPN, CDR2 SVGIG (reference sequence). CDR3: CAWIPGQSRYGYTF. The DNA of the CDR3 is TGTGCCTGGATTCCGGGACAGTCGCGCTATGGCTACACCTTC.